Described below is a single TCR beta chain sequence and its context. Antigen unknown. Researchers took RNA transcripts and amplified the TCR beta CDR3 regions from them. First-round RT-PCR with HTBI primers amplified the TCR CDR3 region. TCRdb ran MiXCR on the multiplex PCR reads and lists one entry per CDR3 protein. The repertoire holds 550,000 to 800,000 distinct CDR3 sequences, with 17% as singletons. The data are from a study of T cells in Graves' hyperthyroidism and ophthalmopathy. Study-wide findings and caveats: Before onset, by a median of 6.5 months, the model predicted ophthalmopathy.

Hyperthyroidism of Graves' type that showed no ophthalmopathy progression within 18 months was stable. Reasons for excluding patients were uncontrolled infection, other autoimmune disease, pregnancy or lactation. It was less than 13 ml of fresh peripheral blood that supplied the PBMCs. V shed 5 bases, J shed 2 bases, and the junction held 6 bases outside the gene matches. Germline CDR1 and CDR2: SGHTA and FQGNSA. The CDR3 loop spans 17 amino acids. This TCR came from a man in his forties or fifties with Graves' hyperthyroidism. This chain links TRBV7-2 with TRBJ2-2; TRBD1 matches 12 bases. The sequencing input was blood. The chain's CDR3 is CASSRTGQGANTGELFF. The CDR3, as DNA: TGTGCCAGCAGCAGAACGGGACAGGGGGCAAACACCGGGGAGCTGTTTTTT.